The 29 T cell receptor beta chains below were found in one sample sequenced in a study of breast tumors, draining lymph nodes, adjacent tissues. The lymph nodes were axillary draining lymph nodes from breast cancer patients. TCRdb reanalysed the multiplex PCR reads using MiXCR and keeps one entry per CDR3 protein. The table shows under 250,000 distinct CDR3 sequences, with roughly 32% occurring only once. The sample comprised axillary lymph node tissue. Receptors originate from a female donor with breast cancer. Some clones in this sample may be carry-over from other donors' samples.

Many counts were recorded for this clonotype. This chain uses TRBV6-2 or TRBV6-3 with TRBJ2-3; D unclear. Trimming stripped 10 bases from V and 5 bases from J, with 10 bases between. CDR1 and CDR2 from the germline V gene are MNHEY and SVGEGT. This CDR3 spans 11 amino acids. CDR3 bases: TGTGCCACCACTAAAGGAGATACGCAGTATTTT. Protein product: CATTKGDTQYF.

This chain joins TRBV9 and TRBJ1-6; 11 bases are shared with TRBD1. Germline values: CDR1 SGDLS, CDR2 YYNGEE. V shed 5 bases and J 4 bases; nucleotides not matched to a gene: 5. The CDR3 consists of 16 residues. The CDR3 is CASSAGQGAYNSPLHF. DNA of the CDR3: TGTGCCAGCAGTGCAGGACAGGGGGCGTATAATTCACCCCTCCACTTT. The full variable domain, its missing parts supplied by reference TRBV9 and TRBJ1-6, is DSGVTQTPKHLITATGQRVTLRCSPRSGDLSVYWYQQSLDQGLQFLIQYYNGEERAKGNILERFSAQQFPDLHSELNLSSLELGDSALYFCASSAGQGAYNSPLHFGNGTRLTVT.

The table lists this clonotype with many counts. The chain recombines TRBV7-6 with TRBJ2-3, with D possibly TRBD2 on 6 matching bases. The CDR3 is made up of 15 amino acids. Trimming removed 7 bases at V and 3 bases at J, with 17 bases between. CDR1 is SGHVS and CDR2 is FNYEAQ in the germline V gene. The chain's CDR3 is CASTFGGGITDTQYF. The DNA of the CDR3 is TGTGCCAGCACCTTCGGTGGGGGGATAACAGATACGCAGTATTTT.

This clonotype was observed at least ten times. The chain uses TRBV2 and TRBJ2-7; TRBD2 matches 15 bases. This CDR3 comprises 14 residues. Germline-derived CDR1 and CDR2 are SNHLY and FYNNEI. V was clipped by 8 bases and J by 6 bases; unmatched bases: 5. CDR3 in amino acids: CASVKGLAGGEQYF. The CDR3 DNA reads as TGTGCCAGCGTAAAGGGACTAGCGGGAGGCGAGCAGTACTTC.

The genes are TRBV9 and TRBJ2-7; D is possibly TRBD1 (5 bases). Germline loops: CDR1 SGDLS, CDR2 YYNGEE. Trimming removed 0 bases from V and 6 bases from J, with 13 bases in between. CDR3 size: 14 residues. CDR3 bases: TGTGCCAGCAGCGTAGACGGGCAGGGCTCCGAGCAGTACTTC. This sequence encodes CASSVDGQGSEQYF. Using reference TRBV9 and TRBJ2-7 for the parts outside the CDR3, the full variable domain is DSGVTQTPKHLITATGQRVTLRCSPRSGDLSVYWYQQSLDQGLQFLIQYYNGEERAKGNILERFSAQQFPDLHSELNLSSLELGDSALYFCASSVDGQGSEQYFGPGTRLTVT.

A note on this clonotype: The junction departs from germline at one end; a sequencing error may be responsible. This chain joins TRBV6-6 and TRBJ1-2; D unresolved. The CDR3 sequence is 14 residues long. The germline gives CDR1 MNHNY, CDR2 SVGAGI (reference sequence). The DNA for the CDR3 is TGTGCCGGCAGCCCGACCGGACGGGCCTATGGCTACACCTTC. Translating it yields CAGSPTGRAYGYTF.

This clonotype was seen just once. The gene calls are TRBV20-1 and TRBJ1-6; a possible D gene is TRBD1 (6 bases). This CDR3 spans 16 amino acids. The V gene lost 3 bases and the J gene lost 14 bases, with 26 bases spanning the gap. CDR1 DFQATT and CDR2 SNEGSKA come from the germline V gene (reference sequence). The CDR3 coding sequence is TGCAGTGCTAGTACCGGGACTAGACAGGCGAAATTTACCCTCCACTTT. This encodes CSASTGTRQAKFTLHF.

In the case of this clonotype: One junction end does not reproduce the germline sequence, and a read error may be involved. The CDR3, as DNA: TGTGCCAGCGGTTACTCTCGCGGGGAGCTGTTTTTT. Translating gives CASGYSRGELFF. The gene calls are TRBV6-5 and TRBJ2-2; D remains ambiguous. Germline V lookup: CDR1 MNHEY, CDR2 SVGAGI. The CDR3 runs to 12 residues.

This clonotype was counted many times. The chain joins TRBV25-1 to TRBJ2-3, with 7 bases matching TRBD1. The CDR3 consists of 15 residues. The germline V gene encodes CDR1 MGHDK and CDR2 SYGVNS. V shed 4 bases, J shed 2 bases, and the junction held 6 bases outside the gene matches. CDR3 sequence: CASSGTGALTDTQYF. The CDR3 coding sequence is TGTGCCAGCAGTGGAACAGGGGCGCTCACAGATACGCAGTATTTT.

This clonotype occurred many times. The CDR3 DNA sequence: TGTGCCAGCAGCCCGACTAGGGATCGGGATACGCAGTATTTT. Translating gives CASSPTRDRDTQYF. The chain uses TRBV12-3 or TRBV12-4 and TRBJ2-3, with D perhaps matching TRBD2 (6 bases). The CDR3 extends over 14 amino acids. With 6 bases removed from V and 6 bases from J, the gap between germline ends came to 16 bases.

In this sample, this clonotype turned up many times. The gene calls are TRBV28 and TRBJ1-4; 8 nucleotides align to TRBD1. This CDR3 contains 16 residues. CDR1 and CDR2 (germline): MDHEN, SYDVKM. The V segment lost 4 bases and the J segment 8 bases; nucleotides outside the gene matches: 12. CDR3 region: CASSSQVQGAAEKLFF. The CDR3 nucleotides read TGTGCCAGCAGTTCTCAGGTCCAGGGGGCGGCCGAAAAACTGTTTTTT.

The chain uses TRBV6-5 and TRBJ2-1; 7 bases are shared with TRBD2. Trimming cost V 5 bases and J 9 bases; bases outside gene matches: 7. Germline values: CDR1 MNHEY, CDR2 SVGAGI. The CDR3 contains 13 residues. The CDR3 bases are TGTGCCAGCAGTCACGGGAGGTTCGGTGAGCAGTTCTTC. Translation: CASSHGRFGEQFF.

The genes are TRBV30 and TRBJ2-6; D is unresolved. The CDR3 spans 15 residues. CDR1 GTSNPN and CDR2 SVGIG come from the germline V gene (reference sequence). V shed 0 bases and J shed 2 bases, with 8 bases lying between them. The CDR3 DNA reads as TGTGCCTGGAGTGTAAAGGGCCCTGGGGCCAACGTCCTGACTTTC. It translates to CAWSVKGPGANVLTF.

This clonotype was counted many times. V is TRBV30 and J is TRBJ2-4; TRBD1 agrees at 8 bases. V was clipped by 3 bases and J by 8 bases; unmatched bases: 0. In germline, CDR1 is GTSNPN, CDR2 SVGIG (reference sequence). The CDR3 loop spans 11 amino acids. The CDR3 DNA reads TGTGCCTGGAGGGACAGGGACATTCAGTACTTC. This encodes CAWRDRDIQYF.

This clonotype was seen at least ten times. This sequence joins TRBV6-1 and TRBJ1-4, with D possibly being TRBD1 (5 bases). Trimming took off 3 bases at V and 6 bases at J, with 11 bases between the two ends. CDR1 and CDR2 (germline): MNHNS, SASEGT. This CDR3 is 14 amino acids long. CDR3 bases: TGTGCCAGCAGTGATCGGGGCATGTATGAAAAACTGTTTTTT. The encoded protein is CASSDRGMYEKLFF.

This clonotype was observed at least ten times. The rearrangement links TRBV7-6 to TRBJ2-1; 7 nucleotides match TRBD2. The CDR3 consists of 17 residues. Germline V gene data show CDR1 as SGHVS and CDR2 as FNYEAQ. V shed 5 bases, J shed 2 bases, and the junction held 12 bases outside the gene matches. This CDR3 reads CASSGVAGDSAYNEQFF. The CDR3 coding sequence is TGTGCCAGCAGCGGAGTCGCGGGGGACTCAGCCTACAATGAGCAGTTCTTC.

Notes on this clonotype: A much larger clonotype is one base distant, so this may be a read error. This sequence joins TRBV5-1 and TRBJ1-2; D unclear. This CDR3 has 15 amino acids. Germline V gene sequence: CDR1 SGHRS, CDR2 YFSETQ. For the CDR3, the DNA is TGCGCCAGCAGCTCCAAAGGACCCGGAGGAAGCGGCTGCACCTTC. This encodes CASSSKGPGGSGCTF.

The chain employs TRBV2 and TRBJ2-3, with D maybe TRBD2 (5 bases). The CDR3 spans 12 residues. Trimming left V 8 bases short and J 4 bases short, with 10 bases between. Germline V gene data show CDR1 as SNHLY and CDR2 as FYNNEI. CDR3 residues: CASGSPPDTQYF. In DNA, the CDR3 is TGTGCCAGCGGGAGCCCTCCAGATACGCAGTATTTT.

The sample holds many counts of this clonotype. In DNA form, the CDR3 reads TGTGCCAGCCAAAGATCCCGGTCTGAAAAACTGTTTTTT. This sequence encodes CASQRSRSEKLFF. This chain links TRBV16 with TRBJ1-4; D remains unclear. Deletions cut 8 bases from V and 7 bases from J, with 14 bases between. Germline V gene lookup returns CDR1 KGHSY and CDR2 FQNENV. CDR3 length: 13 residues.

This clonotype was recorded only once. The chain carries TRBV6-5 and TRBJ2-7; 8 bases are shared with TRBD1. This CDR3 is 13 amino acids long. The germline V gene has CDR1 MNHEY and CDR2 SVGAGI. The ends lost 7 bases at V and 2 bases at J; junction bases unmatched: 4. Written as DNA, the CDR3 is TGTGCCAGCAATCCGGGACAGGCCTACGAGCAGTACTTC. It codes for CASNPGQAYEQYF.

This clonotype was recorded at least ten times. The chain carries TRBV11-3 and TRBJ2-1; D might be TRBD1 (5 bases). V was cut by 5 bases and J by 0 bases, with 11 bases left in between. Per germline, CDR1 SGHNT and CDR2 YENEEA. This CDR3 contains 15 residues. CDR3 in amino acids: CASSLHRSSYNEQFF. The CDR3 DNA sequence: TGTGCCAGCAGCCTACACAGGAGCTCCTACAATGAGCAGTTCTTC.

For this clonotype: This sequence may be a read error, since a much larger clone differs from it by one base. The V call is TRBV28, the J call TRBJ2-3; TRBD2 matches 11 bases. Germline assignment: CDR1 MDHEN and CDR2 SYDVKM. This CDR3 comprises 18 residues. Trimming at V came to 2 bases and at J to 4 bases, leaving 11 bases not matched to a gene. The CDR3 DNA reads TGTGCCAGCAGTTTAGGCTTTCTAGCGGGAGGTGGGGCAGATACGCAGTATTTT. Residues: CASSLGFLAGGGADTQYF.

The chain joins TRBV7-9 to TRBJ2-5; 7 bases agree with TRBD1. The CDR3 totals 14 residues. Looked up from germline, CDR1 is SEHNR and CDR2 is FQNEAQ (reference sequence). V shed 5 bases and J 2 bases; nucleotides not matched to a gene: 5. The CDR3 DNA is TGTGCCAGCAGCGCCCGACAGGGACAAGAGACCCAGTACTTC. This sequence encodes CASSARQGQETQYF.

Regarding this clonotype: A much larger clone differs by one base, so this may be a read error. The rearrangement links TRBV6-6 to TRBJ1-2, with D tentatively TRBD1 (5 bases). From germline, CDR1 is MNHNY and CDR2 SVGAGI (reference sequence). The CDR3 consists of 13 residues. Deletions cut 11 bases from V and 7 bases from J, with 20 bases between. CDR3 coding DNA: TGTGCCCGTTCCTCTGGGGGGGAAGGTGGCTACACCTTC. This sequence encodes CARSSGGEGGYTF.

This clonotype was found many times. This chain joins TRBV6-1 and TRBJ2-1; D is unclear. Germline CDR1 reads MNHNS; CDR2 reads SASEGT. V was cut by 6 bases and J by 6 bases, with 9 bases left in between. The length of the CDR3 is 12 residues. In nucleotides, the CDR3 is TGTGCCAGCAGACTGGACGCCAATGAGCAGTTCTTC. As protein: CASRLDANEQFF.

As regards this clonotype: The conserved phenylalanine or tryptophan is not found at the CDR3 terminus, so this likely reflects a read error. Because the CDR3's place on the DNA is in doubt, the DNA is left out and the CDR3 is given as listed by TCRdb. This sequence joins TRBV10-3 and TRBJ2-5; TRBD1 was called by the table and not checked on the DNA. CDR1 is ENHRY, CDR2 SYGVKD, per germline. The CDR3 totals 14 residues, both ends included. The CDR3 loop reads CAINPGQHGYTFGS.

This clonotype was observed many times. The chain employs TRBV7-3 and TRBJ2-7, with 9 bases fitting TRBD1. V lost 2 bases, J lost 2 bases, and 4 bases stayed unmatched. This CDR3 comprises 15 residues. Germline-derived CDR1 and CDR2 are SGHTA and FQGTGA. CDR3 protein: CASSLADRGPYEQYF. CDR3 in DNA: TGTGCCAGCAGCTTAGCGGACAGGGGACCCTACGAGCAGTACTTC.

This clonotype was seen repeatedly, ten times or more. The chain uses TRBV7-4 and TRBJ2-1; 9 nucleotides agree with TRBD2. Germline CDR1 SGHVT, CDR2 SQSDAQ. The CDR3 is 14 amino acids. V trimming: 7 bases; J trimming: 8 bases; junction bases outside the gene matches: 9. This CDR3 is CASTSLAGDYEQFF. The CDR3 nucleotides read TGTGCCAGCACCTCATTAGCGGGAGACTATGAGCAGTTCTTC.

The table lists this clonotype with many counts. The chain recombines TRBV12-5 with TRBJ2-7; D is unresolved. The germline gives CDR1 LGHNT, CDR2 FRNRAP. Trimming cost V 5 bases and J 4 bases, with 9 bases left between them. This CDR3 comprises 12 residues. CDR3 DNA sequence: TGTGCTAGTGGTGCCCAAAATTACGAGCAGTACTTC. This codes for CASGAQNYEQYF.